This T cell receptor beta chain derives from a study of blood T cell repertoires in COVID-19. About the study: Acute-phase and convalescent COVID-19 samples originated in the United States, Italy and Spain.

Authors' processing steps: Cell counts per sample came from amplifying reference gene primers. Libraries were prepared by immunoSEQ multiplex PCR; TCRdb keeps only in-frame clonotypes and omits some of them. V, J and clone size derive from that table, while D and trimming were established from the DNA sequence. The sample consists of about 98,000 clones, roughly 82% of them appearing once. Trimming took 7 bases from V and 3 from J, leaving 16 bases between them. Germline values: CDR1 MNHEY, CDR2 SVGAGI. The CDR3 loop spans 15 amino acids. The sample was peripheral blood. This clonotype originated in a man aged 65 to 79 with active or convalescent COVID-19. The chain couples TRBV6-5 to TRBJ2-1; weak D call: TRBD2 (6 bases). In DNA form, the CDR3 reads TGTGCCAGCAAGGCTTTGGGACTGAACTACAATGAGCAGTTCTTC. The encoded protein is CASKALGLNYNEQFF.